This T cell receptor (beta chain) emerged from a study of T cells expressing NK-cell markers. Study-wide results and limits: More than 5 donors carried dominant NKG2C+ clonotypes that made up 1.0-7.0% of their CD8+ T cells. Uncertainty persisted over the HCMV specificity of expanded NKG2C+ T cell clones. These same clonotypes (in a handful of donors) also led the CD3+CD56-NKG2C+ fraction.

5'RACE template switching built TCR beta cDNA with unique molecular identifiers. TCRdb reprocessed the 5' RACE reads and stores each CDR3 protein as one record, lacking DNA. Recorded for this sample: 200,000 to 300,000 distinct CDR3 sequences. A note on this clonotype: Its target is unknown.

The CDR3 has 17 amino acids. From germline, CDR1 is PRHDT and CDR2 FYEKMQ (reference sequence). V and J are TRBV13 and TRBJ2-2; as DNA is missing, the TRBD1 call by TCRdb cannot be tested. The receptor was derived from a woman aged 18-70 years in good health. The material sequenced was blood T cells: a sorted CD56 or NKG2C T cell subset, CD4+ or CD8+ T cells, or bulk PBMC T cells (not recorded which). The CDR3 is CASSRDRGKTNTGELFF.